This T cell receptor beta chain appears in the sequencing data of a study of blood T cell repertoires in COVID-19. Study details: Material from acute and convalescent COVID-19 was sourced from the United States, Italy and Spain. Sources were T cells, B-cell-depleted T cells, or PBMCs; the material itself was cDNA or gDNA.

Germline-derived CDR1 and CDR2 are KGHSH and LQKENI. J lost 7 bases, V lost 2 bases, and 2 bases had no gene match. This CDR3 has 15 amino acids. In the authors' workflow: By means of reference gene primer amplification, nucleated cell counts were estimated. TCRdb's table, derived via immunoSEQ multiplex PCR, lists solely in-frame clones and lacks some. From that table come the V and J calls and clone size; the DNA was used to work out D and trimming. The table shows around 63,000 clones, with roughly 80% occurring only once. This clone was seen more than once but under ten times. The sequenced sample was peripheral blood. The rearrangement uses TRBV18 and TRBJ1-6; 10 bases are a match to TRBD1. The TCR sequence derives from an older woman with acute or convalescent COVID-19. The CDR3 is CASSPVGQGNSPLHF. For the CDR3, the DNA is TGTGCCAGCTCACCAGTGGGACAGGGGAATTCACCCCTCCACTTT.